These 16 T cell receptor beta chains were sequenced from one sample in a study of T cell changes during pregnancy in multiple sclerosis. The assay was immunoSEQ multiplex PCR, and TCRdb's table has in-frame clones only and misses some. Among fewer than 35,000 clones, 90% were seen once, and the ten largest hold around 0.4%. Sequenced here: CD4+ T cells from peripheral blood mononuclear cells, sampled in the second trimester of pregnancy. All receptors derive from a female donor in good health, enrolled as a control in a pregnancy study.

The chain carries TRBV5-1 and TRBJ1-6; 9 bases are a match to TRBD1. V lost 3 bases and J lost 8; bases outside the gene matches: 6. The CDR3 loop spans 15 amino acids. Per the germline V gene, CDR1 is SGHRS and CDR2 is YFSETQ. This CDR3 reads CASSSKQGADSPLHF. The CDR3 region has the DNA TGCGCCAGCAGCTCTAAACAGGGGGCCGATTCACCCCTCCACTTT.

The genes are TRBV27 and TRBJ1-2, with TRBD1 identical over 7 bases. The V gene end was trimmed by 6 bases and the J gene end by 6 bases; junction bases not matched to a gene: 4. CDR1 is MNHEY, CDR2 SMNVEV, per germline (reference sequence). This CDR3 has 12 residues. CDR3 sequence: CASRIGTDGYTF. The CDR3 region has the DNA TGTGCCAGCAGAATTGGGACAGATGGCTACACCTTC.

This clone was observed a few times. The chain uses TRBV30 and TRBJ1-2; TRBD1 matches at 10 bases. There are 14 residues in the CDR3. Germline lookup yields CDR1 GTSNPN and CDR2 SVGIG (reference sequence). Losses at the gene ends were 2 bases for V and 4 bases for J; bases not matched to a gene: 4. In DNA, the CDR3 is TGTGCCTGGAGTCGGGACAGGGGAGGCTATGGCTACACCTTC. Translation gives CAWSRDRGGYGYTF.

The chain joins TRBV7-2 to TRBJ1-2; unclear D gene. Germline values: CDR1 SGHTA, CDR2 FQGNSA. The CDR3 has 15 residues. Trimming shortened V by 1 base and J by 0 bases, and 9 bases separated the two germline ends. The CDR3 sequence: CASSLDPAANYGYTF. CDR3 DNA: TGTGCCAGCAGCTTAGATCCGGCGGCTAACTATGGCTACACCTTC.

The rearrangement joins TRBV25-1 to TRBJ2-3; 11 bases are a match to TRBD2. Germline V gene lookup returns CDR1 MGHDK and CDR2 SYGVNS. The CDR3 is made up of 15 amino acids. V lost 6 bases, J lost 4 bases, and 6 bases stayed unmatched. CDR3 coding DNA: TGTGCCAGCAGCGATAGCGGGAGGGCCTCAGATACGCAGTATTTT. Encoded protein: CASSDSGRASDTQYF.

This chain joins TRBV6-5 and TRBJ2-7; 9 nucleotides match TRBD2. V trimming: 8 bases; J trimming: 3 bases; junction bases outside the gene matches: 5. CDR1 is MNHEY and CDR2 is SVGAGI in the germline V gene. The CDR3 totals 13 residues. The CDR3, as DNA: TGTGCCAGCTACTCTAGCGGGAACTACGAGCAGTACTTC. Translation: CASYSSGNYEQYF.

V usage is TRBV5-4 and J usage is TRBJ2-7; 13 nucleotides align to TRBD2. The CDR3 covers 15 residues. V was clipped by 4 bases and J by 2 bases; unmatched bases: 3. Germline-derived CDR1 and CDR2 are SGHNT and YYREEE (reference sequence). CDR3 nucleotide sequence: TGTGCCAGCAGCGGGGGACTAGCGGGGACCTACGAGCAGTACTTC. Amino acid sequence: CASSGGLAGTYEQYF. Full variable domain (remainder filled in from reference TRBV5-4 and TRBJ2-7): ETGVTQSPTHLIKTRGQQVTLRCSSQSGHNTVSWYQQALGQGPQFIFQYYREEENGRGNFPPRFSGLQFPNYSSELNVNALELDDSALYLCASSGGLAGTYEQYFGPGTRLTVT.

This rearrangement joins TRBV23-1 to TRBJ1-6, with 7 bases matching TRBD1. TRBV23-1 is an ORF, and what it does is uncertain. The CDR3 is 12 amino acids. The CDR3, as DNA: TGCGACCAACAGGGGCTTAATTCACCCCTCCACTTT. The encoded protein is CDQQGLNSPLHF.

This clone appeared once. The chain carries TRBV11-2 and TRBJ2-3; 10 nucleotides align to TRBD1. Unmatched junction bases numbered 9, after V lost 5 bases and J lost 4 bases. The V gene's germline CDR1 is SGHAT and CDR2 FQNNGV. The CDR3 covers 16 residues. The DNA for the CDR3 is TGTGCCAGCAGCCGGGGACAGGGGCGCCGGGCAGATACGCAGTATTTT. This codes for CASSRGQGRRADTQYF.

Regarding this clone: One end of the junction fails to match germline, which may point to a read error. This chain uses TRBV27 with TRBJ1-5; D unresolved. Per the germline V gene, CDR1 is MNHEY and CDR2 is SMNVEV (reference sequence). The CDR3 spans 13 residues. CDR3 sequence (DNA): TGTGCCAGCAGTATATCGGCCGCCCGATCCCAGCATTTT. This sequence encodes CASSISAARSQHF.

The V call is TRBV10-2, the J call TRBJ2-2; no firm D call. This CDR3 has 14 amino acids. V lost 7 bases, J lost 1 base, and 10 bases lay in between. CDR1 is WSHSY and CDR2 is SAAADI in the germline V gene. In DNA form, the CDR3 reads TGCGCCAGCACCCCTACGGTGAACACCGGGGAGCTGTTTTTT. It translates to CASTPTVNTGELFF.

V and J are TRBV6-5 and TRBJ2-3; 8 positions match TRBD2. After removal of 0 bases from V and 2 bases from J, the junction contained 4 bases not matched to a gene. Looked up from germline, CDR1 is MNHEY and CDR2 is SVGAGI. The CDR3 has 16 residues. CDR3: CASSYSSGKYTDTQYF. The CDR3 DNA is TGTGCCAGCAGTTACTCTAGCGGGAAGTACACAGATACGCAGTATTTT.

The CDR3: CSVGGGRQPQHF. In DNA, the CDR3 is TGCAGCGTTGGTGGGGGGAGGCAGCCCCAGCATTTT. This sequence joins TRBV29-1 and TRBJ1-5, with D maybe TRBD1 (5 bases). The germline V and J ends were trimmed by 4 bases and 7 bases, with 11 bases remaining between them. The CDR3 spans 12 residues. Germline V CDR1 and CDR2: SQVTM, ANQGSEA. Based on the CDR3 plus reference TRBV29-1 and TRBJ1-5, the full variable domain is SAVISQKPSRDICQRGTSLTIQCQVDSQVTMMFWYRQQPGQSLTLIATANQGSEATYESGFVIDKFPISRPNLTFSTLTVSNMSPEDSSIYLCSVGGGRQPQHFGDGTRLSIL.

The V call is TRBV7-9, the J call TRBJ1-4; weak D call: TRBD1 (5 bases). The germline V gene encodes CDR1 SEHNR and CDR2 FQNEAQ (reference sequence). This CDR3 is 14 amino acids long. Deletions cut 5 bases from V and 1 base from J, with 8 bases between. Written as DNA, the CDR3 is TGTGCCAGCAGCCCGGGGGTAACTAATGAAAAACTGTTTTTT. It translates to CASSPGVTNEKLFF.

The chain uses TRBV9 and TRBJ2-2; possible D gene TRBD1, 6 bases. V dropped 0 bases and J dropped 5 bases, with 11 bases sitting between them. The CDR3 loop spans 15 amino acids. Per germline, CDR1 SGDLS and CDR2 YYNGEE. The CDR3 protein is CASSVVGGGTGELFF. The CDR3 DNA reads as TGTGCCAGCAGCGTAGTTGGGGGCGGGACCGGGGAGCTGTTTTTT.

The rearrangement links TRBV28 to TRBJ2-5, with TRBD1 matching over 8 bases. The tail of the sequence fits TRBJ2-7 better, so the J call may be wrong. From germline, CDR1 is MDHEN and CDR2 SYDVKM. This CDR3 contains 16 residues. The CDR3 DNA reads as TGTGCCAGCGAGGACAGGGCGGCTCTAGACCGCTACGAGCAGTACTTC. It is translated as CASEDRAALDRYEQYF.